The clone carrying this T cell receptor beta chain was counted at least ten times. The target antigen is unknown. V was clipped by 7 bases and J by 0 bases, with 12 bases between them. The germline V gene encodes CDR1 SGHAT and CDR2 FQNNGV. This CDR3 is built from 15 residues. This sample holds PBMCs from around 9.9 ml fresh peripheral blood. The source of the sample is a study of T cells in Graves' hyperthyroidism and ophthalmopathy. TCR beta CDR3 regions were amplified from RNA. With the HTBI primer set, the TCR CDR3 went through a first round of RT-PCR. TCRdb re-called the multiplex PCR reads with MiXCR, one entry per CDR3 protein. The data show 300,000 to 400,000 distinct CDR3 sequences, around 20% seen once. Study-level results: Blood shared most expanded thyroid clonotypes above 0.001. From stable hyperthyroidism, ophthalmopathy was set apart by a 13 V-J model.

This TCR was recovered from a woman in her fifties or sixties with Graves' hyperthyroidism. The chain couples TRBV11-2 to TRBJ2-2, with D perhaps TRBD2 (7 bases). Material for sequencing was blood. CDR3 in DNA: TGTGCCAGCAAGGGGGGGACATCGAACACCGGGGAGCTGTTTTTT. As protein: CASKGGTSNTGELFF.